A selection of T cell receptor beta chains follows, all from one sample in a study of T cell responses to AZD1222 COVID-19 vaccine. Sequencing was performed with immunoSEQ multiplex PCR; in TCRdb, only in-frame clones are kept and a portion is missing. Of around 200,000 clones listed, around nine tenths are singletons. This material consisted of peripheral blood, taken 28 days after the second AZD1222 dose. The source is an adult who received the AZD1222 COVID-19 vaccine. Each CDR3 is given with its conserved first and last residue. The order of the fields is D gene, J gene, V gene, clone size, CDR3 protein, CDR3 DNA. The D gene is left open where the match is weak. Clone size appears in some rows only: once, few, many, or a class for an expanded clone.

D gene: TRBD2; J gene: TRBJ2-3; V gene: TRBV28; clone size: -; CDR3 protein: CASPPLRGGPTDTQYF; CDR3 DNA: TGTGCCAGCCCACCACTGCGGGGGGGCCCCACAGATACGCAGTATTTT
D gene: -; J gene: TRBJ2-7; V gene: TRBV19; clone size: -; CDR3 protein: CASSTTFSYEQYF; CDR3 DNA: TGTGCCAGTAGTACGACATTCTCTTACGAGCAGTACTTC
D gene: -; J gene: TRBJ2-5; V gene: TRBV7-6; clone size: once; CDR3 protein: CASSKVGAETQYF; CDR3 DNA: TGTGCCAGCAGCAAAGTGGGGGCGGAGACCCAGTACTTC
D gene: -; J gene: TRBJ1-1; V gene: TRBV21-1; clone size: once; CDR3 protein: CASSKVEGSTEAFF; CDR3 DNA: TGTGCCAGCAGCAAAGTGGAGGGAAGCACTGAAGCTTTCTTT
D gene: TRBD2; J gene: TRBJ2-3; V gene: TRBV5-1; clone size: few; CDR3 protein: CASSLQAGGPDTQYF; CDR3 DNA: TGCGCCAGCAGCTTGCAGGCGGGAGGCCCAGATACGCAGTATTTT
D gene: -; J gene: TRBJ1-1; V gene: TRBV6-4; clone size: once; CDR3 protein: CASTESTEAFF; CDR3 DNA: TGTGCCAGCACTGAAAGCACTGAAGCTTTCTTT
D gene: -; J gene: TRBJ1-1; V gene: TRBV30; clone size: -; CDR3 protein: CAWSLLVDEAFF; CDR3 DNA: TGTGCCTGGAGTTTACTTGTGGATGAAGCTTTCTTT
D gene: -; J gene: TRBJ2-7; V gene: TRBV30; clone size: -; CDR3 protein: CAWRPVGRLSSYEQYF; CDR3 DNA: TGTGCCTGGAGACCGGTAGGCAGGCTTAGCTCCTACGAGCAGTACTTC
D gene: TRBD2; J gene: TRBJ2-2; V gene: TRBV28; clone size: -; CDR3 protein: CASSLDPGRAGELFF; CDR3 DNA: TGTGCCAGCAGTTTAGATCCAGGGAGGGCCGGGGAGCTGTTTTTT
D gene: TRBD1; J gene: TRBJ2-3; V gene: TRBV18; clone size: -; CDR3 protein: CASSPPPGQGSTDTQYF; CDR3 DNA: TGTGCCAGCTCACCACCCCCGGGACAGGGAAGCACAGATACGCAGTATTTT
D gene: -; J gene: TRBJ2-2; V gene: TRBV19; clone size: -; CDR3 protein: CASSIASPIARGGELFF; CDR3 DNA: TGTGCCAGTAGTATAGCTTCACCGATTGCCCGGGGCGGGGAGCTGTTTTTT
D gene: TRBD2; J gene: TRBJ2-5; V gene: TRBV7-8; clone size: -; CDR3 protein: CASSSTSSRETQYF; CDR3 DNA: TGTGCCAGCAGCTCGACTAGCTCCCGAGAGACCCAGTACTTC
D gene: TRBD1; J gene: TRBJ2-7; V gene: TRBV28; clone size: -; CDR3 protein: CASSRTGVDYEQYF; CDR3 DNA: TGTGCCAGCAGTAGGACAGGCGTCGACTACGAGCAGTACTTC
D gene: -; J gene: TRBJ1-2; V gene: TRBV5-1; clone size: -; CDR3 protein: CASSLAYTSYGYTF; CDR3 DNA: TGCGCCAGCAGCTTGGCCTATACTTCCTATGGCTACACCTTC
D gene: -; J gene: TRBJ2-2; V gene: TRBV27; clone size: -; CDR3 protein: CASSLQTGELFF; CDR3 DNA: TGTGCCAGCAGTTTACAAACCGGGGAGCTGTTTTTT
D gene: TRBD1; J gene: TRBJ2-7; V gene: TRBV11-2; clone size: -; CDR3 protein: CASSLGDRENEQYF; CDR3 DNA: TGTGCCAGCAGCTTAGGGGACAGGGAAAACGAGCAGTACTTC
D gene: TRBD1; J gene: TRBJ1-4; V gene: TRBV28; clone size: -; CDR3 protein: CASNTQGGGKLFF; CDR3 DNA: TGTGCCAGCAACACACAGGGGGGCGGAAAACTGTTTTTT
D gene: -; J gene: TRBJ1-6; V gene: TRBV28; clone size: -; CDR3 protein: CASSLAQAYNSPLHF; CDR3 DNA: TGTGCCAGCAGTTTAGCGCAGGCCTATAATTCACCCCTCCACTTT
D gene: -; J gene: TRBJ1-2; V gene: TRBV28; clone size: -; CDR3 protein: CASSLTGYGYTF; CDR3 DNA: TGTGCCAGCAGTTTAACGGGCTATGGCTACACCTTC
D gene: -; J gene: TRBJ1-2; V gene: TRBV21-1; clone size: -; CDR3 protein: CASSKWTDVTYGYTF; CDR3 DNA: TGTGCCAGCAGCAAATGGACAGATGTAACCTATGGCTACACCTTC
D gene: -; J gene: TRBJ2-1; V gene: TRBV20-1; clone size: few; CDR3 protein: CSASSRRLLGNEQFF; CDR3 DNA: TGCAGTGCTAGTTCCCGGAGGCTCCTGGGGAATGAGCAGTTCTTC
D gene: -; J gene: TRBJ2-1; V gene: TRBV7-2; clone size: -; CDR3 protein: CASSLVNREQFF; CDR3 DNA: TGTGCCAGCAGCTTAGTTAACCGTGAGCAGTTCTTC
D gene: -; J gene: TRBJ2-3; V gene: TRBV7-2; clone size: -; CDR3 protein: CASSSSQWGTQYF; CDR3 DNA: TGTGCCAGCAGCTCCTCCCAGTGGGGTACGCAGTATTTT
D gene: -; J gene: TRBJ2-3; V gene: TRBV10-3; clone size: -; CDR3 protein: CAIRQGAGTDTQYF; CDR3 DNA: TGTGCCATCAGACAGGGAGCGGGCACAGATACGCAGTATTTT
D gene: -; J gene: TRBJ2-7; V gene: TRBV27; clone size: once; CDR3 protein: CASSLTSGRYEQYF; CDR3 DNA: TGTGCCAGCAGTTTAACCTCGGGTCGCTACGAGCAGTACTTC
D gene: -; J gene: TRBJ1-1; V gene: TRBV19; clone size: -; CDR3 protein: CASSIPPQVTNTEAFF; CDR3 DNA: TGTGCCAGTAGTATTCCCCCGCAGGTGACGAACACTGAAGCTTTCTTT
D gene: -; J gene: TRBJ1-4; V gene: TRBV5-6; clone size: -; CDR3 protein: CASSLGRGVEKLFF; CDR3 DNA: TGTGCCAGCAGCTTGGGTCGGGGAGTGGAAAAACTGTTTTTT
D gene: -; J gene: TRBJ1-1; V gene: TRBV6-1; clone size: -; CDR3 protein: CASSEGVGAEAFF; CDR3 DNA: TGTGCCAGCAGTGAAGGGGTAGGGGCTGAAGCTTTCTTT
D gene: TRBD2; J gene: TRBJ2-5; V gene: TRBV28; clone size: -; CDR3 protein: CASSPGTSGGLGTQYF; CDR3 DNA: TGTGCCAGCAGCCCGGGGACTAGCGGAGGATTGGGGACCCAGTACTTC
D gene: TRBD1; J gene: TRBJ2-5; V gene: TRBV5-1; clone size: -; CDR3 protein: CASSWGQGQETQYF; CDR3 DNA: TGCGCCAGCAGCTGGGGACAGGGCCAAGAGACCCAGTACTTC
D gene: -; J gene: TRBJ2-7; V gene: TRBV2; clone size: -; CDR3 protein: CASTRVGGSSYEQYF; CDR3 DNA: TGTGCCAGCACCCGAGTGGGCGGGTCTTCCTACGAGCAGTACTTC
D gene: -; J gene: TRBJ2-3; V gene: TRBV11-2; clone size: -; CDR3 protein: CASSFKGGGADTQYF; CDR3 DNA: TGTGCCAGCAGCTTTAAGGGGGGCGGGGCGGATACGCAGTATTTT
D gene: -; J gene: TRBJ2-7; V gene: TRBV7-3; clone size: -; CDR3 protein: CASSRQGGNYEQYF; CDR3 DNA: TGTGCCAGCAGCCGTCAGGGTGGGAACTACGAGCAGTACTTC
D gene: -; J gene: TRBJ2-7; V gene: TRBV7-3; clone size: -; CDR3 protein: CARPSGPKAYEQYF; CDR3 DNA: TGTGCCAGGCCAAGCGGGCCCAAGGCCTACGAGCAGTACTTC
D gene: -; J gene: TRBJ1-1; V gene: TRBV11-2; clone size: -; CDR3 protein: CASSQDSNTEAFF; CDR3 DNA: TGTGCCAGCAGCCAGGATTCGAACACTGAAGCTTTCTTT
D gene: -; J gene: TRBJ1-4; V gene: TRBV2; clone size: -; CDR3 protein: CASSEGAEKLFF; CDR3 DNA: TGTGCCAGCAGTGAGGGAGCTGAAAAACTGTTTTTT
D gene: TRBD2; J gene: TRBJ2-1; V gene: TRBV7-2; clone size: -; CDR3 protein: CASSPPGRGVYNEQFF; CDR3 DNA: TGTGCCAGCAGCCCTCCCGGGCGGGGGGTATACAATGAGCAGTTCTTC
D gene: -; J gene: TRBJ1-1; V gene: TRBV4-2; clone size: few; CDR3 protein: CASSQAMNTEAFF; CDR3 DNA: TGTGCCAGCAGCCAAGCGATGAACACTGAAGCTTTCTTT
D gene: -; J gene: TRBJ2-7; V gene: TRBV28; clone size: -; CDR3 protein: CASGSGKRPVGGQYF; CDR3 DNA: TGTGCCAGTGGCTCCGGTAAAAGGCCGGTGGGTGGGCAGTACTTC
D gene: -; J gene: TRBJ1-4; V gene: TRBV6-1; clone size: -; CDR3 protein: CASSEGEGPLNEKLFF; CDR3 DNA: TGTGCCAGCAGTGAAGGGGAGGGACCCCTTAATGAAAAACTGTTTTTT
D gene: -; J gene: TRBJ2-1; V gene: TRBV7-3; clone size: -; CDR3 protein: CASSLNSREEQFF; CDR3 DNA: TGTGCCAGCAGCCTCAACTCCCGAGAGGAGCAGTTCTTC
D gene: TRBD2; J gene: TRBJ2-7; V gene: TRBV7-2; clone size: -; CDR3 protein: CASSLGATSGSYEQYF; CDR3 DNA: TGTGCCAGCAGCCTCGGGGCGACTAGCGGGAGTTACGAGCAGTACTTC
D gene: -; J gene: TRBJ1-4; V gene: TRBV7-9; clone size: -; CDR3 protein: CASSTYGANEKLFF; CDR3 DNA: TGTGCCAGCAGCACCTACGGGGCTAATGAAAAACTGTTTTTT
D gene: -; J gene: TRBJ2-7; V gene: TRBV5-4; clone size: -; CDR3 protein: CASSLGGQEQYF; CDR3 DNA: TGTGCCAGCAGCTTGGGGGGTCAGGAGCAGTACTTC
D gene: -; J gene: TRBJ1-6; V gene: TRBV9; clone size: -; CDR3 protein: CASSVDWAANNSPLHF; CDR3 DNA: TGTGCCAGCAGCGTAGATTGGGCTGCGAATAATTCACCCCTCCACTTT
D gene: TRBD1; J gene: TRBJ2-7; V gene: TRBV2; clone size: -; CDR3 protein: CASSRGQGGEQYF; CDR3 DNA: TGTGCCAGCAGTCGTGGACAGGGCGGCGAGCAGTACTTC
D gene: TRBD1; J gene: TRBJ2-7; V gene: TRBV28; clone size: -; CDR3 protein: CASSLHGTGVYEQYF; CDR3 DNA: TGTGCCAGCAGTCTGCACGGGACAGGGGTCTACGAGCAGTACTTC
D gene: -; J gene: TRBJ1-2; V gene: TRBV27; clone size: -; CDR3 protein: CASSQGYPYGYTF; CDR3 DNA: TGTGCCAGCAGTCAGGGGTATCCCTATGGCTACACCTTC
D gene: -; J gene: TRBJ2-5; V gene: TRBV28; clone size: -; CDR3 protein: CASSFRGLKGTQYF; CDR3 DNA: TGTGCCAGCAGTTTTAGAGGGCTTAAAGGGACCCAGTACTTC
D gene: -; J gene: TRBJ1-1; V gene: TRBV7-6; clone size: -; CDR3 protein: CASSLGGGRASSTEAFF; CDR3 DNA: TGTGCCAGCAGCTTAGGAGGGGGACGGGCGTCCAGCACTGAAGCTTTCTTT
D gene: -; J gene: TRBJ1-3; V gene: TRBV7-8; clone size: -; CDR3 protein: CASSSPVLGNTIYF; CDR3 DNA: TGTGCCAGCAGCTCCCCGGTCCTCGGAAACACCATATATTTT
D gene: -; J gene: TRBJ2-5; V gene: TRBV10-3; clone size: -; CDR3 protein: CAIRGEGETQYF; CDR3 DNA: TGTGCCATCAGAGGTGAGGGGGAGACCCAGTACTTC